This TCR beta chain was captured by sequencing in a study of T cell responses to AZD1222 COVID-19 vaccine. Germline trimming cut 4 bases from V and 7 bases from J; bases unmatched to any gene: 9. The CDR3 loop spans 14 amino acids. CDR1 is SEHNR and CDR2 is FQNEAQ in the germline V gene (reference sequence). The method was immunoSEQ multiplex PCR; TCRdb's version includes in-frame clones alone and lacks a portion of them. The data contain approximately 100,000 clones, about 90% of them singletons. The sequences come from peripheral blood, collected on day 0 of AZD1222 vaccination. The receptor was derived from an adult in good health. V is TRBV7-9 and J is TRBJ1-1, with 7 bases fitting TRBD1. The CDR3 sequence is CASSSPGTVVEAFF. The CDR3 DNA follows: TGTGCCAGCAGCTCCCCAGGGACAGTCGTTGAAGCTTTCTTT.